The clone carrying this T cell receptor beta chain was seen more than once but under ten times. The target antigen is unknown. The sample belongs to a study of T cells in localized non-small cell lung cancer. Study findings and constraints: The highest T cell clonality was in uninvolved adjacent lung, above tumor. Median detection of top 100 tumor clones in adjacent lung was approximately 50 clones. Greater blood T cell density accompanied longer overall survival. Heterogeneity stays possible, as sequencing covered only one tumor region.

Measured with immunoSEQ multiplex PCR; TCRdb has only the in-frame clones, and not every one. The sample comprises under 55,000 clones, around 80% of which are singletons, and approximately 4% rests with the top ten. V lost 3 bases, J lost 5 bases, and 13 bases lay in between. Germline lookup yields CDR1 LNHDA and CDR2 SQIVND (reference sequence). The CDR3 is made up of 14 amino acids. The origin of this receptor is a woman between 40 and 69 years old with stage II lung adenocarcinoma. The V gene is TRBV19, the J gene TRBJ1-1; D is undetermined. Here the sequenced sample was PBMCs, taken before any cancer treatment. CDR3 sequence reads: CASSISPDRTEAFF. CDR3 nucleotide sequence: TGTGCCAGTAGTATCTCCCCGGACCGAACTGAAGCTTTCTTT.